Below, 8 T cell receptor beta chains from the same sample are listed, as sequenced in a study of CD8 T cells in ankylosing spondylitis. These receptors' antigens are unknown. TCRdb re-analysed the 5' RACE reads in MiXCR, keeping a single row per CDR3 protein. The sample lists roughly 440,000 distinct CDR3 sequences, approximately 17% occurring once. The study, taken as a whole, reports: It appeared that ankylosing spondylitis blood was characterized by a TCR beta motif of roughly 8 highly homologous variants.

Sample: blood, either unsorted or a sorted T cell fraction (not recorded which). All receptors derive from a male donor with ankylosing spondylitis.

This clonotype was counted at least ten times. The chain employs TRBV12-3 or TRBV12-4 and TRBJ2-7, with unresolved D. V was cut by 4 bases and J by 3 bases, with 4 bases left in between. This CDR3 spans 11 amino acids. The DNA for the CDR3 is TGTGCCAGCAGTTCCTTCTACGAGCAGTACTTC. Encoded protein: CASSSFYEQYF.

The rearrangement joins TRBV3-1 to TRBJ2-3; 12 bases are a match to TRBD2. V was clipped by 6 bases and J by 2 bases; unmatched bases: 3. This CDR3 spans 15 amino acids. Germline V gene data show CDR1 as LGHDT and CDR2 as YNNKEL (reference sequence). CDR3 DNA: TGTGCCAGCAGACTAGCGGGGGGTTACACAGATACGCAGTATTTT. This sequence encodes CASRLAGGYTDTQYF.

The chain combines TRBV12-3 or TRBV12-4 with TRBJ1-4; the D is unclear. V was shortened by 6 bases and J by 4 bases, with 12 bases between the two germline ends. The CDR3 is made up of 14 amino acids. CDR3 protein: CASRPDGVNEKLFF. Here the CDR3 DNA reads TGTGCCAGCAGGCCCGACGGCGTTAATGAAAAACTGTTTTTT.

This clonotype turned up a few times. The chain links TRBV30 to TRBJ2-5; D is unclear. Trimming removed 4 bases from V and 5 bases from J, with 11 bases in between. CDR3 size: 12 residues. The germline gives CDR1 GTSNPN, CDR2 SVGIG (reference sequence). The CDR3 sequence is CAWTATRETQYF. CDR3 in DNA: TGTGCCTGGACTGCCACCCGGGAGACCCAGTACTTC.

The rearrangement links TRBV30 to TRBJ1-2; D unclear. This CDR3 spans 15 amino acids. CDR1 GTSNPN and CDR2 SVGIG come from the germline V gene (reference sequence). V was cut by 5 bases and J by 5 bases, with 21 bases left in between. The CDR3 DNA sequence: TGTGCCTGGGCCCCGGGTCCCCCCCCAGGTTATGGCTACACCTTC. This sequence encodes CAWAPGPPPGYGYTF.

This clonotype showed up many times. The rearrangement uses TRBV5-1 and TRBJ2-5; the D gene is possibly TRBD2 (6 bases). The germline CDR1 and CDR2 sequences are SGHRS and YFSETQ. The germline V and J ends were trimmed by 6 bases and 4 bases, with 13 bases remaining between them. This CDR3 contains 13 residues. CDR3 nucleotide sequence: TGCGCCAGCAACCCGGAGGGCTCAGAGACCCAGTACTTC. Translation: CASNPEGSETQYF.

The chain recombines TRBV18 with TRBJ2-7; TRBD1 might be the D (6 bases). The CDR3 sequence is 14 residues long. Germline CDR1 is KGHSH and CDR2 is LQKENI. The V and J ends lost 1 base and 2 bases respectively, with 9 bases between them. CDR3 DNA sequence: TGTGCCAGCTCACCACAAGGACAGCCCTACGAGCAGTACTTC. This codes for CASSPQGQPYEQYF.

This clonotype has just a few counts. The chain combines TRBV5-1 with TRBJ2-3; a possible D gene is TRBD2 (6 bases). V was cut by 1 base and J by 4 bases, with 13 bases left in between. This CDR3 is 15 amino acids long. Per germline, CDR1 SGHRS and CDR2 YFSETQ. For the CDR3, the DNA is TGCGCCAGCAGCTTGCCCACCGGGAGCTCAGATACGCAGTATTTT. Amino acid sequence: CASSLPTGSSDTQYF. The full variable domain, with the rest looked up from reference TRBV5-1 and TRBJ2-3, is KAGVTQTPRYLIKTRGQQVTLSCSPISGHRSVSWYQQTPGQGLQFLFEYFSETQRNKGNFPGRFSGRQFSNSRSEMNVSTLELGDSALYLCASSLPTGSSDTQYFGPGTRLTVL.